The 13 T cell receptor beta chains in this list originate from one sample, sequenced in a study of T cell repertoires in cytomegalovirus infection. TCRdb itself ran the reads through MiXCR, one entry per CDR3 protein. The sample yields about 600,000 distinct CDR3 sequences, 24% seen once. Material: CD8+ T cells from PBMCs. The receptors stem from a human donor in good health (CMV status not recorded). Some clones in this sample may be carry-over from other donors' samples.

This clonotype was seen at least ten times. The chain employs TRBV12-3 or TRBV12-4 and TRBJ2-7; either TRBD1 or TRBD2 may supply D (5 bases each). The length of the CDR3 is 14 residues. V lost 5 bases, J lost 2 bases, and 13 bases lay in between. In DNA form, the CDR3 reads TGTGCCAGCAGTCTGGGACCGGGCCCCTACGAGCAGTACTTC. This codes for CASSLGPGPYEQYF.

The chain uses TRBV7-9 and TRBJ1-1, with D maybe TRBD1 (5 bases). This CDR3 comprises 13 residues. Germline V gives CDR1 SEHNR, CDR2 FQNEAQ (reference sequence). V was trimmed by 6 bases and J by 3 bases, leaving 11 bases between them. CDR3 residues: CASRVDTDTEAFF. CDR3 bases: TGTGCCAGCAGAGTGGACACGGACACTGAAGCTTTCTTT. Using reference TRBV7-9 and TRBJ1-1 for the parts outside the CDR3, the full variable domain is DTGVSQNPRHKITKRGQNVTFRCDPISEHNRLYWYRQTLGQGPEFLTYFQNEAQLEKSRLLSDRFSAERPKGSFSTLEIQRTEQGDSAMYLCASRVDTDTEAFFGQGTRLTVV.

This clonotype occurred a few times. V gene TRBV6-1 combines with J gene TRBJ2-7, with D perhaps TRBD1 (6 bases). The CDR3 length is 13 residues. Trimming took off 4 bases at V and 3 bases at J, with 10 bases between the two ends. Germline V gives CDR1 MNHNS, CDR2 SASEGT. Here the CDR3 DNA reads TGTGCCAGCAGTGGGGACACAGTCTACGAGCAGTACTTC. Translation: CASSGDTVYEQYF.

This clonotype was seen a single time. J is TRBJ1-1 and V is TRBV6-8; D unclear. V shed 11 bases and J shed 1 base, with 14 bases lying between them. Germline CDR1 reads MNHGY; CDR2 reads SAAAGT. CDR3 length: 13 residues. CDR3 sequence (DNA): TGTGCCGCCAGTGGGGTTGGGAACACTGAAGCTTTCTTT. This gives the protein CAASGVGNTEAFF.

A single count supports this clonotype. The germline gene is not matched at one end of the junction; a read error may be the cause. The rearrangement joins TRBV13 to TRBJ2-6; either TRBD1 or TRBD2 may fit D (5 bases each). This CDR3 spans 13 amino acids. Per the germline V gene, CDR1 is PRHDT and CDR2 is FYEKMQ (reference sequence). DNA for the CDR3: TGTGCCAGCAGCCCATACGGGGCCGACGTCCTGACTTTC. It yields the protein CASSPYGADVLTF.

This clonotype has only a few counts. The chain joins TRBV7-2 to TRBJ2-7, with 9 positions matching TRBD2. The CDR3 is made up of 17 amino acids. Germline V lookup: CDR1 SGHTA, CDR2 FQGNSA. V trimming: 3 bases; J trimming: 3 bases; junction bases outside the gene matches: 12. The CDR3 DNA reads TGTGCCAGCAGCTTCGGGACTAGCCAGGCTCCGGTCTACGAGCAGTACGTC. It translates to CASSFGTSQAPVYEQYV.

About this clonotype: This may be a read error, as it is one base from a much larger clone. The genes are TRBV7-2 and TRBJ1-2; no clear D gene. The V end lost 3 bases, the J end lost 5 bases, and 19 bases lay between the germline ends. Germline CDR1 SGHTA, CDR2 FQGNSA. CDR3 size: 16 residues. As DNA, the CDR3 is TGTGCCAGCAGCTTGCGGTGGAACAGCGACGTTTATGGCTACACCTTC. Translating it yields CASSLRWNSDVYGYTF. The whole variable domain, remainder taken from reference TRBV7-2 and TRBJ1-2, is GAGVSQSPSNKVTEKGKDVELRCDPISGHTALYWYRQSLGQGLEFLIYFQGNSAPDKSGLPSDRFSAERTGGSVSTLTIQRTQQEDSAVYLCASSLRWNSDVYGYTFGSGTRLTVV.

This clonotype was seen at least ten times. The chain has TRBV28 and TRBJ2-3; 13 bases line up with TRBD2. Germline loops: CDR1 MDHEN, CDR2 SYDVKM. The CDR3 has 16 residues. With V trimmed by 3 bases and J by 4 bases, 4 bases remained unmatched. The CDR3 reads CASSLPTSGGSDTQYF. CDR3 sequence (DNA): TGTGCCAGCAGTTTGCCGACTAGCGGGGGGTCAGATACGCAGTATTTT. Combining the CDR3 with reference TRBV28 and TRBJ2-3 gives the whole variable domain DVKVTQSSRYLVKRTGEKVFLECVQDMDHENMFWYRQDPGLGLRLIYFSYDVKMKEKGDIPEGYSVSREKKERFSLILESASTNQTSMYLCASSLPTSGGSDTQYFGPGTRLTVL.

The chain couples TRBV6-6 to TRBJ2-1; 7 nucleotides line up with TRBD1. J lost 3 bases, V lost 5 bases, and 7 bases had no gene match. The CDR3 totals 15 residues. Germline-derived CDR1 and CDR2 are MNHNY and SVGAGI (reference sequence). The CDR3 sequence: CASSPDRYYYNEQFF. In DNA form, the CDR3 reads TGTGCCAGCAGTCCGGACAGGTACTACTACAATGAGCAGTTCTTC.

The rearrangement links TRBV20-1 to TRBJ2-5; TRBD1 is a possible D gene (6 bases). With 3 bases removed from V and 2 bases from J, the gap between germline ends came to 13 bases. This CDR3 is 14 amino acids long. The germline V gene has CDR1 DFQATT and CDR2 SNEGSKA (reference sequence). CDR3 bases: TGCAGTGCTAGGGGGGCAGGACCACAAGAGACCCAGTACTTC. Translation: CSARGAGPQETQYF.

The CDR3 protein is CSVPGTGASEEAFF. The CDR3 DNA is TGCAGCGTCCCCGGGACAGGGGCGAGTGAGGAAGCTTTCTTT. The V gene is TRBV29-1, the J gene TRBJ1-1; TRBD1 matches at 10 bases. V shed 6 bases, J shed 8 bases, and the junction held 12 bases outside the gene matches. Per the germline V gene, CDR1 is SQVTM and CDR2 is ANQGSEA. The CDR3 is 14 residues long.

Regarding this clonotype: Being one base from a much bigger clone, this may be a read error. This rearrangement joins TRBV7-6 to TRBJ1-2, with 9 bases fitting TRBD1. Germline V gene lookup returns CDR1 SGHVS and CDR2 FNYEAQ. The J segment lost 7 bases and the V segment lost 5 bases, leaving 11 bases of the junction unmatched. The CDR3 totals 15 residues. The CDR3 protein is CASSHAGQGIGGYTF. CDR3 nucleotides: TGTGCCAGCAGCCACGCCGGACAGGGGATCGGTGGCTACACCTTC.

This clonotype was observed once. The chain links TRBV7-6 to TRBJ1-2; D not resolved. The length of the CDR3 is 11 residues. The germline gives CDR1 SGHVS, CDR2 FNYEAQ. CDR3 loop: CTIRLSQGYTF. In DNA, the CDR3 is TGTACCATTCGGCTTTCCCAAGGCTACACCTTC.